This T cell receptor beta chain was sequenced during a study of blood T cell repertoires in COVID-19. Across the whole study: Donors in the United States, Italy and Spain gave samples during acute or convalescent COVID-19. The analysed material was cDNA or gDNA that came from T cells, B-cell-depleted T cells, or PBMCs.

The trim removed 3 bases at V and 8 bases at J, leaving 10 bases unmatched. The germline V gene encodes CDR1 MNHEY and CDR2 SMNVEV (reference sequence). There are 16 residues in the CDR3. As handled by the study authors: Reference gene primer amplification in the assay estimated nucleated cell counts. Assay used: immunoSEQ multiplex PCR; TCRdb lists only in-frame clones, some missing. V and J calls and clone size are copied from that table; D and trimming were computed from the DNA. This table holds more than 150,000 clones, under 85% found once. The specimen was peripheral blood. The rearrangement uses TRBV27 and TRBJ2-1; 10 positions match TRBD2. The receptor comes from a man aged 60 to 75 with active or convalescent COVID-19. Here the CDR3 reads CASSFFSGRIWDEQFF. The CDR3 coding sequence is TGTGCCAGCAGTTTTTTTAGCGGGAGGATTTGGGATGAGCAGTTCTTC.